The sequence of this T cell receptor (beta chain) was determined in a study of blood T cell repertoires in COVID-19. Researchers sorted participants into cohorts using their self-reported clinical history. V shed 3 bases and J 7 bases; nucleotides not matched to a gene: 3. This CDR3 contains 14 residues. CDR1 is ENHRY and CDR2 is SYGVKD in the germline V gene. Produced via immunoSEQ multiplex PCR; TCRdb's table is partial and in-frame only. This table has approximately 180,000 clones, around three quarters appearing once. This TCR derives from a woman in her forties or fifties with acute COVID-19. Sequencing was carried out using PBMCs or T cells enriched from blood (not recorded which). This chain connects TRBV10-3 to TRBJ1-4, with TRBD1 matching over 9 bases. The CDR3 region has the DNA TGTGCCATCAGTGACGGGACAGGGACTGAAAAACTGTTTTTT. Protein product: CAISDGTGTEKLFF.